This TCR beta chain derives from a study of cytomegalovirus exposure and HLA in healthy donors. General study points: About 180 TCR beta chains were listed as cytomegalovirus-associated. Excluded: some indistinguishable V segments such as TRBV6-2 and TRBV6-3. No immune exposure information besides CMV serostatus was available.

To note about this clone: Its antigen remains unknown.

The CDR3 runs to 16 residues. Germline values: CDR1 SGHKS, CDR2 YYEKEE (reference sequence). Unmatched junction bases numbered 10, after V lost 4 bases and J lost 2 bases. Primers: 60 Vbeta forward and 13 Jbeta reverse. Sequencing was performed with immunoSEQ multiplex PCR; in TCRdb, only in-frame clones are kept and a portion is missing. The sample includes some 130,000 clones, 9.7% of them seen just once. This clonotype was obtained from a man aged 50 to 59 in good health and CMV-seronegative. What was sequenced was PBMCs. The chain links TRBV5-5 to TRBJ1-1, with 8 bases matching TRBD1. The CDR3 DNA is TGTGCCAGCAGCCCGCGACAGGGGAGCTTTAACACTGAAGCTTTCTTT. Encoded protein: CASSPRQGSFNTEAFF.